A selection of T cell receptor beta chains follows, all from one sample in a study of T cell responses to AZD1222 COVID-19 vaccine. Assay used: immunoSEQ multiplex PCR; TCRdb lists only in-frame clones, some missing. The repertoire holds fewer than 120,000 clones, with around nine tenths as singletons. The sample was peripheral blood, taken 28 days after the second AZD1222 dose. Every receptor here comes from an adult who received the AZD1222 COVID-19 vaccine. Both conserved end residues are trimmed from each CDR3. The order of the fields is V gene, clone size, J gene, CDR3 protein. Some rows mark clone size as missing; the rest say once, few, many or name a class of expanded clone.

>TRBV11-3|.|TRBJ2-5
ASSLGGQGQETQY
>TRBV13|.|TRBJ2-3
ASSLYLAGDTDTQY
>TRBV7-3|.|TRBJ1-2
ASSRDRRDGYT
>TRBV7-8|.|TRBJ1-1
ASSLDLDRVGTEAF
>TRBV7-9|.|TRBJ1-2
ASSLGAAQNYGYT
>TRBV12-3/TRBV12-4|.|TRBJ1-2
ASRRTGVPGYT
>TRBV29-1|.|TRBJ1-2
SVRGQGFGYT
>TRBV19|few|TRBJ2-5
ASSPGTQETQY
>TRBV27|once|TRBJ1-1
ASSLGPGTGFEAF
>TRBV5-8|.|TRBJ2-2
ASSPGQGFTGELF
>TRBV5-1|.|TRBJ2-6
ASSSGSGANVLT
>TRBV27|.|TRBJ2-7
ASRTGIGHYEQY
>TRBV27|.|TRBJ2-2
ASRGTANTGELF
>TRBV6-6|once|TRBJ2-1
ASTQDSSYNEQF
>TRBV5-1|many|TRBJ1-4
ASSLELGAGEKLF
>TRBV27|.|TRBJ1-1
ASSLYPGGQGDTEAF
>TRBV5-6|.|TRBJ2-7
ASSFGQGRYEQY
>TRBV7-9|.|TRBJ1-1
ASSLGVTGLTEAF
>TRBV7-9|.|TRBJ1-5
ASSPQGAGQPQH
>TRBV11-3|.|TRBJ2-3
ASSPKQEDTQY
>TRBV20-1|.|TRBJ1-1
SARVDTEAF
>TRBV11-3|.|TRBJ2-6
ASSGRTGNGANVLT
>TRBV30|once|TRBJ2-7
AWSGGGRQY
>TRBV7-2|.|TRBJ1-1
ASSLMGGGESEAF
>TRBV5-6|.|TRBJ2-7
ASSAQDGAYEQY
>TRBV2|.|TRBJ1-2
ASRWSSFYGYT
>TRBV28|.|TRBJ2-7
ASSLSPTYEQY
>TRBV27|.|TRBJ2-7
ATRRLAGGIYEQY
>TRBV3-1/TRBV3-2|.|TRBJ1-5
ASSQEGYQPQH
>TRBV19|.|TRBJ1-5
ASYAGQFSNQPQH
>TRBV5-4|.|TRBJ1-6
ASSLGESSYNSPLH
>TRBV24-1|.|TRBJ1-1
ATSDWGENTEAF
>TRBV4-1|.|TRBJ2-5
ASSSSDREWETQY
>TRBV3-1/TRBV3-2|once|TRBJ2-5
ASSQVQGGGQY
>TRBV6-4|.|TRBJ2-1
ASSDLPYNEQF
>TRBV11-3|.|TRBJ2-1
ASSLGVAGGTQDSF
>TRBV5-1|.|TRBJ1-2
ASSTGTGGDGYT
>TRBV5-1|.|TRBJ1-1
ASSSQTGNTEAF
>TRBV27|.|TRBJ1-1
ASSLWDTNTEAF
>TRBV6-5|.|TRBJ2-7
ASSYSSRDYEQY
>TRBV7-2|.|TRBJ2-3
ASSGRRADTQY
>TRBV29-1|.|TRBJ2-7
SVEVGSATPRY
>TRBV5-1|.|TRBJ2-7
ASSAAGGFYEQY
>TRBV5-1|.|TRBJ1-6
ASGRTGEYNSPLH
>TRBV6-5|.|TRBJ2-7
ASRFTGQGAYEQY
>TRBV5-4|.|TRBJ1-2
ASSLAGGARGYGYT
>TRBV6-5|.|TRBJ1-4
ASRMDRGYEKLF
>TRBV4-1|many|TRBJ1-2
ASSPSPDSGYGYT
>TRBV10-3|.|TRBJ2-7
AISESWDSNYEQY
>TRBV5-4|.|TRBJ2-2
ASSFGTATTGELF
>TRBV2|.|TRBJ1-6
ASSGATASDSPLH
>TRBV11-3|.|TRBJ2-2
ASRQGGPTGELF
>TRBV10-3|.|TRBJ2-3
AIGKRGDTQY
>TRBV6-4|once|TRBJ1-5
ASWGTRESNQPQH
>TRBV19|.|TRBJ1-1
ASSSRGRSAVTEAF